What follows describes a single TCR beta chain. The entry originates in a study of T cell responses to AZD1222 COVID-19 vaccine. Produced via immunoSEQ multiplex PCR; TCRdb's table is partial and in-frame only. This sample has some 120,000 clones, with roughly 84% found just once. V was pared by 7 bases and J by 10 bases, with 16 bases between. Per germline, CDR1 LGHNA and CDR2 YSLEER. The CDR3 is made up of 12 amino acids. V gene TRBV4-3 combines with J gene TRBJ1-1; maybe TRBD1 (5 bases). The sequencing here drew on peripheral blood, taken 28 days after the second AZD1222 dose. The clonotype comes from an adult who received the AZD1222 COVID-19 vaccine. CDR3 bases: TGCGCCAGCACCGGGGGAGGGGCCGGAGCTTTCTTT. Its translation is CASTGGGAGAFF.